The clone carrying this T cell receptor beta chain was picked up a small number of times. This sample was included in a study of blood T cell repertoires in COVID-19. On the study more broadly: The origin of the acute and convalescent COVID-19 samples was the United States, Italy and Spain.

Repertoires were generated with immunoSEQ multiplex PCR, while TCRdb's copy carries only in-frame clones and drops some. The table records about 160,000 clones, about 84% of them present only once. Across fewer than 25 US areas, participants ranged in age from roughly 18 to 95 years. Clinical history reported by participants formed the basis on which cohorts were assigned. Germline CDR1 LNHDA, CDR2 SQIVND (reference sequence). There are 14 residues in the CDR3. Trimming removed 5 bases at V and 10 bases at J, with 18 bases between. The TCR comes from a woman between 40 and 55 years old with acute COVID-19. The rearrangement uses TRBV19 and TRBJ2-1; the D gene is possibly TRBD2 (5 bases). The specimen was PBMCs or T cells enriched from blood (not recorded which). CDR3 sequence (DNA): TGTGCCAGTAGTTTCCGACTCGTTACGGGAGAGCAGTTCTTC. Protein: CASSFRLVTGEQFF.